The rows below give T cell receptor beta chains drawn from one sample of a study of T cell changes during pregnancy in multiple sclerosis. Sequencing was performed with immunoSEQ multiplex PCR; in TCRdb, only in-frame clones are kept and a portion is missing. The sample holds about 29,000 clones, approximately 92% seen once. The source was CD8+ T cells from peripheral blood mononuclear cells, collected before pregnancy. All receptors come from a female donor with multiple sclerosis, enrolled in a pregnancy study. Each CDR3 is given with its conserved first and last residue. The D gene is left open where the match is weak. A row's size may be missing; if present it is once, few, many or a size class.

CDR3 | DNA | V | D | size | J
CATSTVGQGSNQPQHF | TGTGCCACCAGCACCGTCGGACAGGGAAGCAATCAGCCCCAGCATTTT | TRBV15 | TRBD1 | . | TRBJ1-5
CASSLVSWGLNTGELFF | TGTGCCAGCAGCTTAGTTTCGTGGGGGCTTAACACCGGGGAGCTGTTTTTT | TRBV7-8 | . | . | TRBJ2-2
CASSLGTATNEKLFF | TGTGCCAGTAGTCTCGGGACAGCAACTAATGAAAAACTGTTTTTT | TRBV19 | TRBD1 | . | TRBJ1-4
CASSAFLQGAGQETQYF | TGTGCCAGCAGCGCATTTCTACAGGGGGCGGGCCAAGAGACCCAGTACTTC | TRBV5-5 | TRBD1 | . | TRBJ2-5
CASSLESKIAEAFF | TGCGCCAGCAGCTTGGAGAGCAAGATAGCTGAAGCTTTCTTT | TRBV5-1 | . | . | TRBJ1-1
CASSASGGADEQFF | TGTGCCAGCAGTGCCAGCGGGGGGGCGGATGAGCAGTTCTTC | TRBV6-4 | TRBD2 | . | TRBJ2-1
CASSSIGSSYNEQFF | TGTGCCAGCAGCTCGATCGGGAGCTCCTACAATGAGCAGTTCTTC | TRBV11-3 | . | . | TRBJ2-1
CASSLTQGPYEQYF | TGTGCCAGCAGCCTGACACAGGGTCCCTACGAGCAGTACTTC | TRBV27 | . | . | TRBJ2-7
CASSLSPGGGQPQHF | TGTGCCAGCAGTTTATCCCCAGGGGGCGGTCAGCCCCAGCATTTT | TRBV27 | TRBD1 | . | TRBJ1-5
CASSAGPYGYTF | TGTGCCAGTTCCGCAGGGCCCTATGGCTACACCTTC | TRBV2 | . | . | TRBJ1-2
CASSQSRNSNTEAFF | TGTGCCAGCAGCCAATCCCGGAACAGTAACACTGAAGCTTTCTTT | TRBV7-9 | . | . | TRBJ1-1
CARRDLNTGELFF | TGTGCCAGAAGGGACTTGAACACCGGGGAGCTGTTTTTT | TRBV11-2 | . | few | TRBJ2-2
CASSIIEGFSYNEQFF | TGTGCCAGTAGTATAATTGAGGGTTTCTCCTACAATGAGCAGTTCTTC | TRBV19 | . | . | TRBJ2-1
CASTQGPEAFF | TGTGCCAGCACACAGGGACCTGAAGCTTTCTTT | TRBV27 | . | . | TRBJ1-1
CASATAASSYNEQFF | TGTGCCAGCGCTACGGCGGCCAGCTCCTACAATGAGCAGTTCTTC | TRBV27 | . | . | TRBJ2-1
CASSADRRAYEQYF | TGTGCCAGCAGCGCGGACAGGAGGGCCTACGAGCAGTACTTC | TRBV7-8 | . | . | TRBJ2-7
CASSRLAGTYNEQFF | TGTGCCAGCAGCCGACTAGCGGGAACCTACAATGAGCAGTTCTTC | TRBV4-2 | TRBD2 | . | TRBJ2-1
CASSFGLAGVYEQYF | TGTGCCAGCAGCTTCGGACTAGCGGGAGTGTACGAGCAGTACTTC | TRBV7-6 | TRBD2 | . | TRBJ2-7
CASSPQRGQWGYTF | TGTGCCAGCAGCCCCCAAAGGGGACAATGGGGCTACACCTTC | TRBV9 | . | . | TRBJ1-2
CASSSDRADYGYTF | TGTGCCAGCAGCTCGGACAGGGCCGACTATGGCTACACCTTC | TRBV11-2 | TRBD1 | . | TRBJ1-2
CASSLGQGNGQPQHF | TGTGCCAGCAGCTTAGGACAGGGAAACGGTCAGCCCCAGCATTTT | TRBV13 | . | . | TRBJ1-5
CATSKFPRGDRGYEQYF | TGTGCCACCAGCAAGTTTCCCCGTGGTGACAGGGGCTACGAGCAGTACTTC | TRBV15 | TRBD1 | once | TRBJ2-7
CASSYSATQGLYEQYF | TGTGCCAGCAGTTACTCGGCCACACAGGGCCTCTACGAGCAGTACTTC | TRBV6-5 | . | . | TRBJ2-7
CASSLSQSRDSRHGYTF | TGTGCCAGCAGCTTAAGCCAGAGCCGGGACTCCAGGCATGGCTACACCTTC | TRBV5-5 | . | . | TRBJ1-2
CASSPGNRLLNYGYTF | TGTGCCAGCAGCCCTGGGAACAGGCTATTAAACTATGGCTACACCTTC | TRBV14 | . | once | TRBJ1-2
CASSASGGAYNEQFF | TGTGCCAGCAGCGCCTCGGGGGGGGCCTACAATGAGCAGTTCTTC | TRBV9 | TRBD2 | . | TRBJ2-1
CASINGGAEETQYF | TGTGCCAGCATCAACGGGGGGGCGGAGGAGACCCAGTACTTC | TRBV7-9 | TRBD2 | . | TRBJ2-5
CASSYATGGAKGYTF | TGTGCCAGCAGTTACGCGACGGGTGGGGCTAAGGGCTACACCTTC | TRBV6-8 | . | . | TRBJ1-2
CASSLGGGRAFYEQYF | TGTGCCAGCAGCTTAGGGGGCGGGAGGGCCTTCTACGAGCAGTACTTC | TRBV7-6 | TRBD2 | . | TRBJ2-7
CASSLGQGAFQPQHF | TGTGCCAGCAGCTTGGGACAGGGGGCTTTTCAGCCCCAGCATTTT | TRBV11-2 | TRBD1 | . | TRBJ1-5
CAWDYLAGDNNEQFF | TGTGCCTGGGACTACCTAGCGGGAGATAACAATGAGCAGTTCTTC | TRBV30 | TRBD2 | . | TRBJ2-1
CASSSGDTINQPQHF | TGTGCCAGCAGCTCAGGGGACACGATAAATCAGCCCCAGCATTTT | TRBV7-9 | . | . | TRBJ1-5
CASSPDRDMIEQFF | TGTGCCAGCTCACCAGACAGGGATATGATTGAGCAGTTCTTC | TRBV18 | TRBD1 | . | TRBJ2-1
CASSSPDRGPQYEQYF | TGTGCCAGCAGCTCACCGGACAGGGGGCCGCAATACGAGCAGTACTTC | TRBV7-9 | TRBD1 | . | TRBJ2-7
CASSFPRTSGRPQNEQFF | TGTGCCAGCAGCTTCCCGAGGACTAGCGGGAGGCCTCAGAATGAGCAGTTCTTC | TRBV7-6 | TRBD2 | . | TRBJ2-1
CASSILTGGPFYEQYF | TGCGCCAGCAGCATCCTAACAGGGGGACCCTTCTACGAGCAGTACTTC | TRBV5-1 | TRBD1 | . | TRBJ2-7
CASRGLAENTDTQYF | TGTGCCAGTAGAGGACTAGCGGAGAACACAGATACGCAGTATTTT | TRBV19 | TRBD2 | . | TRBJ2-3
CATSPDPGHRYGYTF | TGTGCCACCAGCCCGGACCCGGGACACCGCTATGGCTACACCTTC | TRBV15 | . | once | TRBJ1-2
CASSELAGGGQETQYF | TGTGCCAGCAGCGAATTAGCGGGGGGTGGGCAAGAGACCCAGTACTTC | TRBV9 | TRBD2 | . | TRBJ2-5
CASSLWASGANVLTF | TGTGCCAGCAGCTTATGGGCCTCTGGGGCCAACGTCCTGACTTTC | TRBV7-2 | . | . | TRBJ2-6
CASSHELAGIYTGELFF | TGTGCCAGCAGCCATGAGCTAGCGGGGATTTACACCGGGGAGCTGTTTTTT | TRBV14 | TRBD2 | . | TRBJ2-2
CASRQGQGSNQPQHF | TGTGCCAGCAGACAGGGACAGGGAAGCAATCAGCCCCAGCATTTT | TRBV2 | TRBD1 | once | TRBJ1-5
CASSLGQGLDGYTF | TGTGCCAGCAGCTTGGGACAGGGGTTGGATGGCTACACCTTC | TRBV7-9 | TRBD1 | few | TRBJ1-2
CASSLRGTSGEYNEQFF | TGTGCCAGCAGCTTACGCGGGACTAGCGGGGAGTACAATGAGCAGTTCTTC | TRBV7-3 | TRBD2 | . | TRBJ2-1
CASSVAETGEQNIQYF | TGTGCCAGCAGCGTAGCGGAGACGGGAGAACAAAACATTCAGTACTTC | TRBV9 | . | . | TRBJ2-4
CASSLDRAGEQYF | TGTGCCAGCAGCTTAGACAGGGCGGGCGAGCAGTACTTC | TRBV7-9 | . | . | TRBJ2-7
CAWSSSLNTEAFF | TGTGCCTGGAGCAGTTCCCTGAACACTGAAGCTTTCTTT | TRBV30 | . | . | TRBJ1-1
CASSPRTAIYEQYF | TGTGCCAGCAGCCCGCGGACAGCGATCTACGAGCAGTACTTC | TRBV9 | . | . | TRBJ2-7
CASTPPAGGKGDEQFF | TGTGCCAGCACCCCCCCGGCGGGAGGAAAGGGGGATGAGCAGTTCTTC | TRBV28 | TRBD2 | . | TRBJ2-1
CAISESAGLGPQHF | TGTGCCATCAGTGAGTCGGCAGGCCTTGGGCCCCAGCATTTT | TRBV10-3 | . | . | TRBJ1-5
CASSPPPTGATYEQYF | TGTGCCAGCAGCCCTCCGCCTACAGGGGCTACCTACGAGCAGTACTTC | TRBV14 | TRBD1 | once | TRBJ2-7
CASSPGQGFYEQYF | TGTGCCAGCAGCCCCGGACAGGGGTTCTACGAGCAGTACTTC | TRBV6-6 | TRBD1 | . | TRBJ2-7
CASSPILSSYNEQFF | TGTGCCAGCTCCCCAATTCTGAGCTCCTACAATGAGCAGTTCTTC | TRBV11-1 | . | . | TRBJ2-1
CASSWREEETQYF | TGTGCCAGCAGCTGGCGGGAAGAAGAGACCCAGTACTTC | TRBV7-8 | . | . | TRBJ2-5
CASSVGGATEAFF | TGTGCCAGCAGCGTAGGTGGGGCCACTGAAGCTTTCTTT | TRBV9 | . | . | TRBJ1-1
CASSFDGTGGVGANVLTF | TGTGCCAGCAGCTTCGACGGGACAGGGGGCGTTGGGGCCAACGTCCTGACTTTC | TRBV9 | TRBD1 | . | TRBJ2-6
CASSLTRSNEQFF | TGTGCCAGCAGCTTGACAAGATCCAATGAGCAGTTCTTC | TRBV28 | . | . | TRBJ2-1
CASSPPTGSGEQYF | TGTGCCAGCAGCCCACCGACAGGGTCCGGCGAGCAGTACTTC | TRBV7-9 | TRBD1 | few | TRBJ2-7
CASSSGGDGNQPQHF | TGTGCCAGCAGCTCGGGGGGGGATGGCAATCAGCCCCAGCATTTT | TRBV6-5 | . | . | TRBJ1-5